The rows below give T cell receptor beta chains drawn from one sample of a study of T cell responses to AZD1222 COVID-19 vaccine. Sequencing was performed with immunoSEQ multiplex PCR; in TCRdb, only in-frame clones are kept and a portion is missing. The sample has around 130,000 clones, 75% to 95% seen once. The sample was peripheral blood, taken 28 days after the second dose of the MenACWY control vaccine. The receptors were gathered from an adult who received the MenACWY meningococcal vaccine as a control. Each CDR3 is given with its conserved first and last residue. D genes are given only for firm matches. Not every row has a clone size; where given, it reads once, few, many or a size class.

d_call clone_size j_call v_call cdr3_aa cdr3_nt
TRBD1 NA TRBJ1-5 TRBV11-2 CASSLAGQGNQPQHF TGTGCCAGCAGCTTAGCGGGACAGGGCAATCAGCCCCAGCATTTT
NA NA TRBJ2-5 TRBV2 CASSAWPQETQYF TGTGCCAGCAGTGCGTGGCCTCAAGAGACCCAGTACTTC
NA NA TRBJ2-2 TRBV28 CASSLSGNTGELFF TGTGCCAGCAGTTTAAGCGGGAACACCGGGGAGCTGTTTTTT
TRBD1 NA TRBJ2-7 TRBV7-9 CASSLTGGDEQYF TGTGCCAGCAGCTTGACAGGGGGCGACGAGCAGTACTTC
NA NA TRBJ2-3 TRBV10-1 CASSEEPAGTQYF TGCGCCAGCAGTGAAGAACCCGCTGGTACGCAGTATTTT
NA NA TRBJ2-3 TRBV5-4 CASSFGKQDTQYF TGTGCCAGCAGCTTCGGCAAGCAGGATACGCAGTATTTT
NA NA TRBJ2-1 TRBV27 CASSFWGEGYNEQFF TGTGCCAGCAGTTTTTGGGGAGAAGGGTACAATGAGCAGTTCTTC
NA NA TRBJ1-1 TRBV12-3/TRBV12-4 CASSLGEGTEAFF TGTGCCAGCAGTTTGGGGGAGGGCACTGAAGCTTTCTTT
TRBD2 NA TRBJ2-2 TRBV7-3 CASSPMGLAGERTGELFF TGTGCCAGCAGCCCGATGGGACTAGCGGGAGAACGTACCGGGGAGCTGTTTTTT
NA once TRBJ2-1 TRBV3-1/TRBV3-2 CASSQEHRANNEQFF TGTGCCAGCAGCCAAGAACACAGGGCAAACAATGAGCAGTTCTTC
NA few TRBJ1-4 TRBV20-1 CSASKGAGGNEKLFF TGCAGTGCTAGTAAAGGGGCCGGAGGTAATGAAAAACTGTTTTTT
NA medium-sized TRBJ1-1 TRBV7-6 CASSLVSHLADSNTEAFF TGTGCCAGCAGCTTAGTCAGTCATCTTGCAGACTCGAACACTGAAGCTTTCTTT
TRBD1 NA TRBJ2-3 TRBV6-5 CASSYSQGMDTDTQYF TGTGCCAGCAGTTACTCACAGGGGATGGACACAGATACGCAGTATTTT
TRBD2 NA TRBJ2-7 TRBV5-1 CASSELAGVYEQYF TGCGCCAGCAGCGAACTAGCGGGAGTATACGAGCAGTACTTC
NA NA TRBJ2-3 TRBV11-3 CASSLGGFTDTQYF TGTGCCAGCAGCTTGGGGGGATTCACAGATACGCAGTATTTT
NA NA TRBJ2-1 TRBV11-2 CASSLGGESSYNEQFF TGTGCCAGCAGCTTAGGAGGGGAGAGCTCCTACAATGAGCAGTTCTTC
TRBD1 NA TRBJ1-5 TRBV10-3 CAISEGQGEGNQPQHF TGTGCCATCAGTGAGGGACAGGGGGAAGGCAATCAGCCCCAGCATTTT
TRBD1 once TRBJ2-1 TRBV10-1 CASSELGTGVWNEQFF TGCGCCAGCAGTGAGTTAGGGACAGGGGTATGGAATGAGCAGTTCTTC
TRBD1 NA TRBJ1-1 TRBV18 CASSPWDRQAEAFF TGTGCCAGCTCACCGTGGGACAGGCAGGCTGAAGCTTTCTTT
NA NA TRBJ1-3 TRBV2 CASSEGRSGPGNTIYF TGTGCCAGCAGTGAAGGTCGCTCAGGGCCTGGAAACACCATATATTTT
NA NA TRBJ2-7 TRBV7-6 CASSLELSPMSEQYF TGTGCCAGCAGCTTAGAGTTATCCCCAATGAGCGAGCAGTACTTC
TRBD1 NA TRBJ2-7 TRBV6-1 CASSEMGTGGVKQYF TGTGCCAGCAGTGAAATGGGGACAGGGGGTGTTAAGCAGTACTTC
TRBD1 once TRBJ1-5 TRBV28 CASSLSGGAGQPQHF TGTGCCAGCAGTTTATCAGGGGGCGCGGGACAGCCCCAGCATTTT
TRBD1 NA TRBJ2-2 TRBV6-5 CASNVWDRGSGELFF TGTGCCAGCAACGTCTGGGACAGGGGATCCGGGGAGCTGTTTTTT
NA NA TRBJ1-2 TRBV6-6 CASSYSTNGYTF TGTGCCAGCAGTTACTCGACGAATGGCTACACCTTC
TRBD2 NA TRBJ2-2 TRBV11-2 CASSRTSGRVTGELFF TGTGCCAGCAGCCGGACTAGCGGGAGGGTCACCGGGGAGCTGTTTTTT
TRBD2 NA TRBJ2-2 TRBV3-1/TRBV3-2 CASSPATGTSGSGELFF TGTGCCAGCAGCCCGGCAACAGGGACTAGCGGGTCCGGGGAGCTGTTTTTT
NA few TRBJ2-1 TRBV28 CASSSVHPYNEQFF TGTGCCAGCAGTTCAGTTCACCCCTACAATGAGCAGTTCTTC
TRBD1 NA TRBJ2-3 TRBV5-8 CASSFGTGATSTDTQYF TGTGCCAGCAGCTTCGGGACAGGGGCCACTAGCACAGATACGCAGTATTTT
NA NA TRBJ2-2 TRBV7-6 CASSLEVGGGANTGELFF TGTGCCAGCAGCTTAGAAGTTGGCGGAGGGGCGAACACCGGGGAGCTGTTTTTT
TRBD2 NA TRBJ2-5 TRBV20-1 CSASPSGGARETQYF TGCAGTGCTAGTCCTAGCGGGGGGGCCCGGGAGACCCAGTACTTC
TRBD1 NA TRBJ1-4 TRBV4-3 CASSQAGTGGEKLFF TGCGCCAGCAGCCAAGCCGGGACAGGGGGAGAAAAACTGTTTTTT
NA NA TRBJ2-5 TRBV29-1 CSVRGDQETQYF TGCAGCGTGAGAGGCGACCAAGAGACCCAGTACTTC
TRBD1 NA TRBJ1-5 TRBV28 CASRTGAYIFDQPQHF TGTGCCAGCAGGACAGGGGCCTATATTTTTGATCAGCCCCAGCATTTT
TRBD2 NA TRBJ2-3 TRBV7-9 CASSPGLAGGPSTDTQYF TGTGCCAGCAGCCCTGGACTAGCGGGAGGGCCAAGCACAGATACGCAGTATTTT
NA NA TRBJ2-7 TRBV19 CASSEGLSLYEQYF TGTGCCAGTAGTGAGGGACTTTCCCTCTACGAGCAGTACTTC
NA NA TRBJ1-5 TRBV7-6 CASSLSVNQPQHF TGTGCCAGCAGCTTATCTGTCAATCAGCCCCAGCATTTT
TRBD1 NA TRBJ1-4 TRBV7-8 CASSLGTGLIRSTNEKLFF TGTGCCAGCAGCTTAGGGACAGGGTTAATCCGGTCAACTAATGAAAAACTGTTTTTT
NA NA TRBJ1-2 TRBV7-9 CASSPQLTGKFSYGYTF TGTGCCAGCAGCCCCCAGCTTACTGGGAAATTTTCCTATGGCTACACCTTC
NA NA TRBJ2-3 TRBV14 CASSQWLSIGKDTQYF TGTGCCAGCAGCCAATGGTTATCGATAGGCAAGGATACGCAGTATTTT
TRBD1 NA TRBJ2-5 TRBV7-9 CASSLGTGGETQYF TGTGCCAGCAGCTTGGGGACAGGGGGAGAGACCCAGTACTTC
NA NA TRBJ2-1 TRBV7-2 CASSSHRFPAGDEQFF TGTGCCAGCAGCTCACACAGGTTCCCCGCGGGCGATGAGCAGTTCTTC
TRBD1 NA TRBJ2-1 TRBV18 CASSPRQGGTYNEQFF TGTGCCAGCTCACCCCGACAGGGGGGGACCTACAATGAGCAGTTCTTC
NA NA TRBJ1-2 TRBV11-2 CASSLPQGYGYTF TGTGCCAGCAGTCTACCTCAGGGGTATGGCTACACCTTC
NA NA TRBJ2-3 TRBV5-4 CASSLALQADTQYF TGTGCCAGCAGCTTGGCCCTCCAGGCAGATACGCAGTATTTT
TRBD2 NA TRBJ2-1 TRBV2 CASMPGLAGGSSYNEQFF TGTGCCAGCATGCCGGGACTAGCGGGGGGTAGCTCCTACAATGAGCAGTTCTTC
NA NA TRBJ2-7 TRBV29-1 CSVYTGLYEQYF TGCAGCGTATACACAGGTCTCTACGAGCAGTACTTC
NA NA TRBJ1-1 TRBV2 CASRQGHPAEAFF TGTGCCAGCAGACAGGGACACCCTGCTGAAGCTTTCTTT